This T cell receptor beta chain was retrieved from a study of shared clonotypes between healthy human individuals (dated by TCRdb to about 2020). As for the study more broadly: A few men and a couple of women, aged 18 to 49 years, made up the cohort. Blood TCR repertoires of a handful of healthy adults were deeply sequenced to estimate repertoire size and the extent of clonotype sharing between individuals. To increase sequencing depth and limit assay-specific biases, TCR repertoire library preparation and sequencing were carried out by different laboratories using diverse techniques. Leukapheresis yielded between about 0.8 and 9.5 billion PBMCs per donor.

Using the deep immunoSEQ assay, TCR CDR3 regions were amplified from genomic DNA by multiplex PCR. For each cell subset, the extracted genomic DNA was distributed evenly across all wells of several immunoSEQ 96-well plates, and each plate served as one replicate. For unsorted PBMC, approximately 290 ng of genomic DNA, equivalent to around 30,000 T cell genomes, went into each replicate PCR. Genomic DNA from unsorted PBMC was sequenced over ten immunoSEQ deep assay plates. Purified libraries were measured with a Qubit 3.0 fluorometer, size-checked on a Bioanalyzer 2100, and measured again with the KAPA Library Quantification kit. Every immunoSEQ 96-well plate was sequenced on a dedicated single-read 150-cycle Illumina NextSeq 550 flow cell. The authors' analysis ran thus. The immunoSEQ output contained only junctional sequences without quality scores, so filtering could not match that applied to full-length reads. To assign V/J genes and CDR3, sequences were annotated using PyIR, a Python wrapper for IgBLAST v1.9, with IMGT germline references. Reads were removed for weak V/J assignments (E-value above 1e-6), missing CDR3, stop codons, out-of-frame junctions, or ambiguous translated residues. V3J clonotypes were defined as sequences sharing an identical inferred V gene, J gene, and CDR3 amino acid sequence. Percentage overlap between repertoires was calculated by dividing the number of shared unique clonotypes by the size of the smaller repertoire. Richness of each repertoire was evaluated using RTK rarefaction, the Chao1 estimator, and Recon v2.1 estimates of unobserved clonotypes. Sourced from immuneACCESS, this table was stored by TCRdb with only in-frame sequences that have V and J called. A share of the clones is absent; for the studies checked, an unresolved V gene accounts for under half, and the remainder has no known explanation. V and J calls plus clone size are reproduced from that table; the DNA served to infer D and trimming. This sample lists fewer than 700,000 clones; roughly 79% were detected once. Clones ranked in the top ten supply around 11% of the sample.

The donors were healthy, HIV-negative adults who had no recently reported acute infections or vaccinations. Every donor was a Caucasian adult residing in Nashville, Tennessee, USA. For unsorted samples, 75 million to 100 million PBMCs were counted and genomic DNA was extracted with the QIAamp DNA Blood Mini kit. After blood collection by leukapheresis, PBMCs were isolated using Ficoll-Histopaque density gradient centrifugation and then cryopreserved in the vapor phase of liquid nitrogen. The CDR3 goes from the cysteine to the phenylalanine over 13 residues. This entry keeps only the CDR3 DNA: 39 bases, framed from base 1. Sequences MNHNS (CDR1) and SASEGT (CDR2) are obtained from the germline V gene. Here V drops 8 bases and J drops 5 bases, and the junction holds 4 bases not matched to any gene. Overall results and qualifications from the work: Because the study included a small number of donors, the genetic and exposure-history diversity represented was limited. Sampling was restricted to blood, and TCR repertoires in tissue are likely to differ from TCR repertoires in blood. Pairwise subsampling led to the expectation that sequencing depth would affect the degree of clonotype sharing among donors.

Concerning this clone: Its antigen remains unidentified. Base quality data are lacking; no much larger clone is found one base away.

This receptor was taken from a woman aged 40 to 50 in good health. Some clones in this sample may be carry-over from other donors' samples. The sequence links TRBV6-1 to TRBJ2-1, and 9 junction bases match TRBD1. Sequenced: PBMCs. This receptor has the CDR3 CASSDRGNNEQFF. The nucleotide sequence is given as TGTGCCAGCTCGGACAGGGGCAACAATGAGCAGTTCTTC.